These T cell receptor beta chains were read from a single sample in a study of blood T cell repertoires in COVID-19. The method was immunoSEQ multiplex PCR; TCRdb's version includes in-frame clones alone and lacks a portion of them. The sample includes around 240,000 clones, roughly four fifths of them seen just once. The source material was peripheral blood. The receptors were gathered from an elderly woman with acute or convalescent COVID-19. Both conserved end residues are part of each CDR3.

CDR3 protein: CASSLGQGNNQPQHF
J gene: TRBJ1-5
V gene: TRBV7-8
CDR3 length: 15

CDR3 protein: CASSPDRVWEKLFF
J gene: TRBJ1-4
V gene: TRBV18
CDR3 length: 14

CDR3 protein: CASSLWGGGEQYF
J gene: TRBJ2-7
V gene: TRBV7-2
CDR3 length: 13

CDR3 protein: CASHSGSTGELFF
J gene: TRBJ2-2
V gene: TRBV5-1
CDR3 length: 13

CDR3 protein: CASSLSGVGRVIEQYF
J gene: TRBJ2-7
V gene: TRBV27
CDR3 length: 16

CDR3 protein: CASSLGAGTENQPQHF
J gene: TRBJ1-5
V gene: TRBV5-1
CDR3 length: 16

CDR3 protein: CSGLIQDRADGYTF
J gene: TRBJ1-2
V gene: TRBV29-1
CDR3 length: 14

CDR3 protein: CASSQARGAGGRTGELFF
J gene: TRBJ2-2
V gene: TRBV4-1
CDR3 length: 18

CDR3 protein: CASSPDGLAAADTQYF
J gene: TRBJ2-3
V gene: TRBV2
CDR3 length: 16

CDR3 protein: CASSQEGFFGAGGNTGELFF
J gene: TRBJ2-2
V gene: TRBV3-1/TRBV3-2
CDR3 length: 20

CDR3 protein: CASSLQGLNTEAFF
J gene: TRBJ1-1
V gene: TRBV7-2
CDR3 length: 14

CDR3 protein: CASSQGWSRSGANVLTF
J gene: TRBJ2-6
V gene: TRBV14
CDR3 length: 17

CDR3 protein: CASSPSIRGGNEQFF
J gene: TRBJ2-1
V gene: TRBV18
CDR3 length: 15